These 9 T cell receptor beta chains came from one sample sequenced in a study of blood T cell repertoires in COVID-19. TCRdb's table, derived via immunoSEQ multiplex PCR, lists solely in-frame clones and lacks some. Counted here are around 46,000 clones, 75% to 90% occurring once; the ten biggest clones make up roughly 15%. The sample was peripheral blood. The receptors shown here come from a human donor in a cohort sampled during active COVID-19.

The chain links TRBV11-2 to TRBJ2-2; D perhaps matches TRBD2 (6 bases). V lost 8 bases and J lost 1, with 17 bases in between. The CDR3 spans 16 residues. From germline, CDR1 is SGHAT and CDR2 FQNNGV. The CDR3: CASPMRTGGNTGELFF. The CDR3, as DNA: TGTGCCAGCCCCATGAGAACCGGGGGGAACACCGGGGAGCTGTTTTTT. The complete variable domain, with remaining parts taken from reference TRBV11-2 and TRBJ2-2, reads EAGVAQSPRYKIIEKRQSVAFWCNPISGHATLYWYQQILGQGPKLLIQFQNNGVVDDSQLPKDRFSAERLKGVDSTLKIQPAKLEDSAVYLCASPMRTGGNTGELFFGEGSRLTVL.

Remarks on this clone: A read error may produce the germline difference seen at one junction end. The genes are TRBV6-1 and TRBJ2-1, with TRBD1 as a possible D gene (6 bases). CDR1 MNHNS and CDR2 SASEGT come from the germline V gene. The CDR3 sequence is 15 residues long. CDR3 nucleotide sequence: TGTGCCAGCAGGGAAGCAGGGGCCCGTTACAATGAGCAGTTCTTC. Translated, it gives CASREAGARYNEQFF.

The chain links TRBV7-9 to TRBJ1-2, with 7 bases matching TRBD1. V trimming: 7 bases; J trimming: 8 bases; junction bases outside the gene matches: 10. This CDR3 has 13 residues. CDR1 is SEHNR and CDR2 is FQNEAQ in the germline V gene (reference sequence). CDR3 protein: CASIKPGQDGYTF. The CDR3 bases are TGTGCCAGCATCAAGCCCGGACAGGACGGCTACACCTTC.

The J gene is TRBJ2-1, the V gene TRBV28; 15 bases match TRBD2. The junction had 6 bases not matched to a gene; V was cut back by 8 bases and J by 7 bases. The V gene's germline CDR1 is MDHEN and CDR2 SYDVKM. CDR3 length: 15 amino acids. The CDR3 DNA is TGTGCCAGCGATGGGGGGACTAGCGGGAGGAATGAGCAGTTCTTC. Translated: CASDGGTSGRNEQFF.

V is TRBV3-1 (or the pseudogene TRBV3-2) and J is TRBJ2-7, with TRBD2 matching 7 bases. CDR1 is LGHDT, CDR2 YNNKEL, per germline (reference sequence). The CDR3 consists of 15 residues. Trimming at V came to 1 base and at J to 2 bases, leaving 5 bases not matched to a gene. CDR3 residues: CASSQAPGGPYEQYF. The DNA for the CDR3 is TGTGCCAGCAGCCAAGCCCCGGGAGGTCCCTACGAGCAGTACTTC.

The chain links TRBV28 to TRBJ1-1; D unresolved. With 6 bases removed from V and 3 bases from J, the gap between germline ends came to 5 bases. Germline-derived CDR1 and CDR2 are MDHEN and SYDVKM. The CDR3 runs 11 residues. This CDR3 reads CASSKYTEAFF. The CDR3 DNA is TGTGCCAGCAGCAAATACACTGAAGCTTTCTTT.

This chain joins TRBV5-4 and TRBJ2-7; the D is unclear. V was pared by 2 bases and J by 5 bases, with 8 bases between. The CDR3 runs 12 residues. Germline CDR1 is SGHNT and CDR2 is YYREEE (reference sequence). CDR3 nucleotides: TGTGCCAGCAGCTTCTACAGCAACGAGCAGTACTTC. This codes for CASSFYSNEQYF.

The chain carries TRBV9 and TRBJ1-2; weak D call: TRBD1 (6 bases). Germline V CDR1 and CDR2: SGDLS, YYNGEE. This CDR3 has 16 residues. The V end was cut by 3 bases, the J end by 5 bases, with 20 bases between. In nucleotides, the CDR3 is TGTGCCAGCAGCGGCGGAGAACCAGGGGATTCGTATGGCTACACCTTC. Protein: CASSGGEPGDSYGYTF. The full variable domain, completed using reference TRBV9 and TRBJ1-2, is DSGVTQTPKHLITATGQRVTLRCSPRSGDLSVYWYQQSLDQGLQFLIQYYNGEERAKGNILERFSAQQFPDLHSELNLSSLELGDSALYFCASSGGEPGDSYGYTFGSGTRLTVV.

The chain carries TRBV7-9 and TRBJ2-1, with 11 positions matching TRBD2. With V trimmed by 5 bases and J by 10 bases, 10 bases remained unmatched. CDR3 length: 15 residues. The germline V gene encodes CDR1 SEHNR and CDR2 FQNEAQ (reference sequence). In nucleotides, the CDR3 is TGTGCCAGCAGCGCACCGGGACTAGCGGCCAAGGAGCAGTTCTTC. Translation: CASSAPGLAAKEQFF.